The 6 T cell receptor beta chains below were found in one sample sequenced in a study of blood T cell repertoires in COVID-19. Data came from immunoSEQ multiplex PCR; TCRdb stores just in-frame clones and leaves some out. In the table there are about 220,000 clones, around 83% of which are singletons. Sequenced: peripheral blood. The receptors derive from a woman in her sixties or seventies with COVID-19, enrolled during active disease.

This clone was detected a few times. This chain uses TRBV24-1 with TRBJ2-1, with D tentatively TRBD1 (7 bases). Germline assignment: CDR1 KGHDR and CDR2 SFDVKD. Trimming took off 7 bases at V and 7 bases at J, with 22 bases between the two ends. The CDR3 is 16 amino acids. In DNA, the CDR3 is TGTGCCACCAGATCCAGGGGGAGTGGGGGAGGTAATGAGCAGTTCTTC. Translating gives CATRSRGSGGGNEQFF.

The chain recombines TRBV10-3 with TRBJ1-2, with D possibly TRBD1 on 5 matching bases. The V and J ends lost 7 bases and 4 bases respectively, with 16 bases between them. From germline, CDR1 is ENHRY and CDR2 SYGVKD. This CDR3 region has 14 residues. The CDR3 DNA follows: TGTGCCATCACGAACTCAAGGGGTGGCTATGGCTACACCTTC. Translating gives CAITNSRGGYGYTF.

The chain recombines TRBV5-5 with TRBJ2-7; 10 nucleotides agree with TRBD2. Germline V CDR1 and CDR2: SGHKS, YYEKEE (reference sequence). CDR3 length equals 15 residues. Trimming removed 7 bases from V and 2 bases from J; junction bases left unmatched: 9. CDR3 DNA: TGTGCCAGCCGCACAATAGCGGGAGGAACCTACGAGCAGTACTTC. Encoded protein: CASRTIAGGTYEQYF.

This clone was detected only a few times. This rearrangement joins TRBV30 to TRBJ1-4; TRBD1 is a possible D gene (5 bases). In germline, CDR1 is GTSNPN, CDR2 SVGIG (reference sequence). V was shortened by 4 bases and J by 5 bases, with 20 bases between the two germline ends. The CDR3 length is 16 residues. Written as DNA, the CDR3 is TGTGCCTGGAACATTCCGGGACTTGAAAAAAATGAAAAACTGTTTTTT. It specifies CAWNIPGLEKNEKLFF.

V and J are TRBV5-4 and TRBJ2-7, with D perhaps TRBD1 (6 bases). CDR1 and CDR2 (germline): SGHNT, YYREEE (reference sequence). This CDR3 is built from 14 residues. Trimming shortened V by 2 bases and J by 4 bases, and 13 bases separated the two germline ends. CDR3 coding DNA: TGTGCCAGCAGCTTACAGGGTGAGAGGTACGAGCAGTACTTC. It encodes CASSLQGERYEQYF.

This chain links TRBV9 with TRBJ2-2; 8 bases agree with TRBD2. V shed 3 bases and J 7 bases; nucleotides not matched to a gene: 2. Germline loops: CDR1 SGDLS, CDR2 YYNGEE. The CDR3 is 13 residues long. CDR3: CASSDTSGGELFF. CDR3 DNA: TGTGCCAGCAGCGACACTAGCGGCGGGGAGCTGTTTTTT.